What follows is one TCR beta chain and its context. The antigen remains undetermined. These data come from a study of shared clonotypes between healthy human individuals. Study observations and caveats: Naive CD4 clonotypes overlapped across a handful of donors at approximately 4.5%.

This table comes from immunoSEQ multiplex PCR, and its TCRdb copy is limited to in-frame clones, with some not included. The table has 2 million to 2.5 million clones, approximately 94% seen once. The TCR was taken from a man aged 18 to 35 in good health. Sequences were obtained from naive CD4+ T cells sorted from blood. The subset denotes: CD45RA+ positively selected.

The DNA for the CDR3 is TGTGCCACCGGGGTGGGGACTGAAGCTTTCTTT. Translating gives CATGVGTEAFF. This chain joins TRBV10-3 and TRBJ1-1; D unresolved. V lost 10 bases to trimming and J lost 5 bases, with 11 bases between them. Germline V gene data show CDR1 as ENHRY and CDR2 as SYGVKD. The CDR3 covers 11 residues.